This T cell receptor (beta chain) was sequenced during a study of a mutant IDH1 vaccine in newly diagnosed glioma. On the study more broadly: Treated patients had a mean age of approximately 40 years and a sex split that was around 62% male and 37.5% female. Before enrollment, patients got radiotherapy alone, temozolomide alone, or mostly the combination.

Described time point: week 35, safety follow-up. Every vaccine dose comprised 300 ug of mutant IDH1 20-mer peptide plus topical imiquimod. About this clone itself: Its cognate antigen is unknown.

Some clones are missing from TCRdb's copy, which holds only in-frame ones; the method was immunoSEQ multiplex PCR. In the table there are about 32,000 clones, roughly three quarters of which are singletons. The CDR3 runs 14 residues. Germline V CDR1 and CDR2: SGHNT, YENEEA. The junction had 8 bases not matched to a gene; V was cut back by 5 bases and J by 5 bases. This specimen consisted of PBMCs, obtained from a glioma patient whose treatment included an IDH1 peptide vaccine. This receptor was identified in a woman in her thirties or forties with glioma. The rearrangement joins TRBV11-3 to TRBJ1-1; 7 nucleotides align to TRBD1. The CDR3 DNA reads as TGTGCCAGCAGCCCTAGACAGGGAGGAACTGAAGCTTTCTTT. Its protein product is CASSPRQGGTEAFF.